This T cell receptor beta chain is drawn from a study of response to subunit inactivated influenza vaccine. Findings and caveats of the study: Authors proposed each seasonal influenza vaccination draws in few new T cells.

A single record per CDR3 protein comes from TCRdb applying MiXCR to the RT-PCR reads. Found here are hundreds of thousands of distinct CDR3 sequences, more than 15% of them singletons; the top ten hold around 10%. V shed 3 bases and J shed 5 bases, with 15 bases lying between them. This CDR3 spans 15 amino acids. The V gene's germline CDR1 is MNHEY and CDR2 SVGAGI. The table lists this clonotype with a few counts. Antigen: not known. V and J are TRBV6-5 and TRBJ2-3, with D perhaps matching TRBD1 or TRBD2 (6 bases each). The specimen comprised PBMCs from blood, sampled roughly 12 days after vaccination. The clonotype comes from a middle-aged man who received an inactivated influenza vaccine. The CDR3 reads CASSYSGGPGDTQYF. CDR3 bases: TGTGCCAGCAGTTATTCCGGGGGCCCGGGAGATACGCAGTATTTT.